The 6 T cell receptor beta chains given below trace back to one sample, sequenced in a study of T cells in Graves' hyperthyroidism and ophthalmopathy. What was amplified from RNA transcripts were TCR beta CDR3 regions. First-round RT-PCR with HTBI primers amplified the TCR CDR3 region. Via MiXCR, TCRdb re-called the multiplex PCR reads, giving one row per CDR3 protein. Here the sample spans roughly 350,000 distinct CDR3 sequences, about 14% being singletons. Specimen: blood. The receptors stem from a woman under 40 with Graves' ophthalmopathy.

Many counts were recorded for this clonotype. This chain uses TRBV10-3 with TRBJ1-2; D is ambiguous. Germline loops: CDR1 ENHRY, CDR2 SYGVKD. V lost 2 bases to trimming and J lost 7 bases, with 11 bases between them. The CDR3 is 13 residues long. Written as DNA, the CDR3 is TGTGCCATCAGTGAGGAAACCTCGTTTGGCTACACCTTC. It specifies CAISEETSFGYTF.

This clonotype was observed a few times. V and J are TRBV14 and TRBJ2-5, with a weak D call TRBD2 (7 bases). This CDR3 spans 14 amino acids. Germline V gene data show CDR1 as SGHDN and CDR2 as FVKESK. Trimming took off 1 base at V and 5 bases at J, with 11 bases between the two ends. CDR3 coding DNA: TGTGCCAGCAGCCAAGCGAGGGGGGGGGAGACCCAGTACTTC. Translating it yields CASSQARGGETQYF. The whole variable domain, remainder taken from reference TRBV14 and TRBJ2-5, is EAGVTQFPSHSVIEKGQTVTLRCDPISGHDNLYWYRRVMGKEIKFLLHFVKESKQDESGMPNNRFLAERTGGTYSTLKVQPAELEDSGVYFCASSQARGGETQYFGPGTRLLVL.

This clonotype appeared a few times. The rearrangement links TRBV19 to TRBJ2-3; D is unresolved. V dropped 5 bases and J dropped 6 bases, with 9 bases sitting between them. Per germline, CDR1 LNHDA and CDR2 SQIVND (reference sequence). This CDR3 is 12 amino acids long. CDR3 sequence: CASSFLADTQYF. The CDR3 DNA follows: TGTGCCAGTAGTTTCTTGGCGGATACGCAGTATTTT. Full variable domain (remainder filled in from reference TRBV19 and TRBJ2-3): DGGITQSPKYLFRKEGQNVTLSCEQNLNHDAMYWYRQDPGQGLRLIYYSQIVNDFQKGDIAEGYSVSREKKESFPLTVTSAQKNPTAFYLCASSFLADTQYFGPGTRLTVL.

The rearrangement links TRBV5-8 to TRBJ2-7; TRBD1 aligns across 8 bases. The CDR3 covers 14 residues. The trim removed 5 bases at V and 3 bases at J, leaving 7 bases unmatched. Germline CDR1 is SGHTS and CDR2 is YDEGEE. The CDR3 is CASSLTGVSYEQYF. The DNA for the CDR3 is TGTGCCAGCAGTTTGACAGGGGTGAGCTACGAGCAGTACTTC. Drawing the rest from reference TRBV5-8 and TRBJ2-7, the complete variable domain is EAGVTQSPTHLIKTRGQQATLRCSPISGHTSVYWYQQALGLGLQFLLWYDEGEERNRGNFPPRFSGRQFPNYSSELNVNALELEDSALYLCASSLTGVSYEQYFGPGTRLTVT.

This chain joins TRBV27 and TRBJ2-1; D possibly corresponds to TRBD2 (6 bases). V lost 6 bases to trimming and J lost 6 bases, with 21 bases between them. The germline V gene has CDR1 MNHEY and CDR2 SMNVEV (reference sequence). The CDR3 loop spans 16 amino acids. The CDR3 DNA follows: TGTGCCAGCAGGAACGGGGGAGGTACAATCCCCAATGAGCAGTTCTTC. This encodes CASRNGGGTIPNEQFF.

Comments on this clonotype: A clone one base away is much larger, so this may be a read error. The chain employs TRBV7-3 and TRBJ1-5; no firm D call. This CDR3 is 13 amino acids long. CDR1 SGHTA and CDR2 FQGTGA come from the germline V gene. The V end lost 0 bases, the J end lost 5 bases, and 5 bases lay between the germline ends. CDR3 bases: TGTGCCAGCAGCTTAACCGAGGATCAGCCCCAGCATTTT. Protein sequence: CASSLTEDQPQHF.